The next 16 T cell receptor beta chains were all read from a single sample in a study of PD-1 blockade in classical Hodgkin lymphoma. Generated by immunoSEQ multiplex PCR, the TCRdb table keeps only in-frame clones and is missing some. Seen here are 100,000 or so clones, approximately 90% observed once, and the top ten hold about 2.9%. Time point described: cycle 4 day 1 (C4D1), after about 6 weeks of nivolumab. After autologous stem cell transplantation all patients relapsed, and prior brentuximab vedotin exposure differed between cohorts. The sample consisted of peripheral blood mononuclear cells (PBMCs), taken before the fourth cycle of nivolumab. Receptors were obtained from a human donor with classical Hodgkin lymphoma.

V gene TRBV7-7 combines with J gene TRBJ2-2, with 8 bases lining up with TRBD1. The CDR3 is 17 residues long. Trimming cost V 0 bases and J 7 bases; bases outside gene matches: 10. Germline CDR1 is SSHAT and CDR2 is FNYEAQ (reference sequence). In DNA form, the CDR3 reads TGTGCCAGCAGCTTAGCGGGCTCAGGGGGCGCGTTCGGGGAGCTGTTTTTT. Protein sequence: CASSLAGSGGAFGELFF.

The J gene is TRBJ2-7, the V gene TRBV18, with TRBD1 identical over 8 bases. The CDR3 consists of 15 residues. V shed 9 bases and J 3 bases; nucleotides not matched to a gene: 13. Germline assignment: CDR1 KGHSH and CDR2 LQKENI. CDR3: CASTKSGTGNYEQYF. CDR3 sequence (DNA): TGTGCCAGTACCAAATCCGGGACAGGAAACTACGAGCAGTACTTC.

V and J are TRBV30 and TRBJ2-5; possibly TRBD2 for D (6 bases). CDR1 and CDR2 from the germline V gene are GTSNPN and SVGIG (reference sequence). V was cut by 4 bases and J by 2 bases, with 14 bases left in between. The CDR3 contains 14 residues. CDR3 coding DNA: TGTGCCTGGAACCCGACGGGACTTCAAGAGACCCAGTACTTC. Translating gives CAWNPTGLQETQYF. Drawing the rest from reference TRBV30 and TRBJ2-5, the complete variable domain is SQTIHQWPATLVQPVGSPLSLECTVEGTSNPNLYWYRQAAGRGLQLLFYSVGIGQISSEVPQNLSASRPQDRQFILSSKKLLLSDSGFYLCAWNPTGLQETQYFGPGTRLLVL.

The V gene is TRBV9, the J gene TRBJ2-3; 10 bases are shared with TRBD1. Germline assignment: CDR1 SGDLS and CDR2 YYNGEE. There are 16 residues in the CDR3. V shed 0 bases, J shed 3 bases, and the junction held 4 bases outside the gene matches. The CDR3 DNA reads TGTGCCAGCAGCGTAGGACAGGGGGCGAGGACAGATACGCAGTATTTT. Translation gives CASSVGQGARTDTQYF.

This clone has just a few counts. This sequence joins TRBV19 and TRBJ1-5; the D is unclear. Trimming left V 4 bases short and J 1 base short, with 11 bases between. Germline V gene data show CDR1 as LNHDA and CDR2 as SQIVND (reference sequence). The CDR3 is made up of 15 amino acids. CDR3 sequence: CASSNLYGSNQPQHF. CDR3 nucleotide sequence: TGTGCCAGTAGTAATTTATACGGCAGCAATCAGCCCCAGCATTTT.

This rearrangement joins TRBV6-1 to TRBJ2-7, with TRBD1 identical over 7 bases. CDR3 length equals 12 residues. J lost 6 bases, V lost 5 bases, and 4 bases had no gene match. Germline lookup yields CDR1 MNHNS and CDR2 SASEGT. The CDR3 reads CASSRTGLEQYF. The CDR3 DNA reads as TGTGCCAGCAGTCGGACAGGTCTCGAGCAGTACTTC.

The chain is built from TRBV11-2 and TRBJ1-1; TRBD1 agrees at 8 bases. Germline V lookup: CDR1 SGHAT, CDR2 FQNNGV. The trim removed 3 bases at V and 11 bases at J, leaving 5 bases unmatched. This CDR3 is 12 amino acids long. The chain's CDR3 is CASSFAGGGAFF. DNA of the CDR3: TGTGCCAGCAGCTTTGCAGGGGGCGGGGCTTTCTTT.

In its sample, this clone was seen once. The rearrangement uses TRBV19 and TRBJ1-5; 9 bases agree with TRBD1. CDR3 length: 15 residues. Germline CDR1 and CDR2: LNHDA and SQIVND (reference sequence). The V and J ends lost 1 base and 6 bases, in that order; junction bases with no gene match: 4. The CDR3, as DNA: TGTGCCAGTAGTATAGCTACAGGGGGCAGTCAGCCCCAGCATTTT. Translation gives CASSIATGGSQPQHF.

The rearrangement uses TRBV9 and TRBJ2-1; 8 bases map to TRBD1. This CDR3 comprises 15 residues. In germline, CDR1 is SGDLS, CDR2 YYNGEE. Unmatched junction bases numbered 9, after V lost 6 bases and J lost 4 bases. This CDR3 is CASTGGQVPYNEQFF. The CDR3 nucleotides are TGTGCCAGCACCGGGGGACAGGTTCCTTACAATGAGCAGTTCTTC.

The rearrangement uses TRBV7-9 and TRBJ1-1; D is perhaps TRBD1 (6 bases). The V end was cut by 4 bases, the J end by 0 bases, with 15 bases between. CDR3 length equals 16 residues. Germline CDR1 is SEHNR and CDR2 is FQNEAQ (reference sequence). The CDR3 here is CASSSQRTALNTEAFF. CDR3 DNA sequence: TGTGCCAGCAGCTCACAGCGGACAGCGTTGAACACTGAAGCTTTCTTT.

The gene calls are TRBV28 and TRBJ1-2; 9 bases align to TRBD1. CDR3 size: 16 residues. After removal of 6 bases from V and 0 bases from J, the junction contained 8 bases not matched to a gene. In germline, CDR1 is MDHEN, CDR2 SYDVKM. CDR3 in DNA: TGTGCCAGCAGCTTTGACAGGGGGGAAACTAACTATGGCTACACCTTC. Amino acids: CASSFDRGETNYGYTF.

This rearrangement joins TRBV10-3 to TRBJ2-3; D perhaps matches TRBD1 (6 bases). The germline V and J ends were trimmed by 10 bases and 0 bases, with 8 bases remaining between them. There are 12 residues in the CDR3. The germline V gene encodes CDR1 ENHRY and CDR2 SYGVKD. CDR3 sequence reads: CATRGSTDTQYF. CDR3 bases: TGTGCCACCAGGGGTAGCACAGATACGCAGTATTTT.

The V gene is TRBV15, the J gene TRBJ1-2; D is unclear. The length of the CDR3 is 15 residues. V lost 4 bases and J 2 bases, leaving 14 bases between the germline ends. The germline CDR1 and CDR2 sequences are LNHNV and YYDKDF (reference sequence). CDR3 sequence: CATSTYRTVNYGYTF. The CDR3 DNA reads TGTGCCACCAGCACCTATAGGACGGTAAACTATGGCTACACCTTC.

The J gene is TRBJ2-5, the V gene TRBV7-3, with 12 nucleotides matching TRBD2. Looked up from germline, CDR1 is SGHTA and CDR2 is FQGTGA. The CDR3 sequence is 15 residues long. Trimming removed 5 bases from V and 5 bases from J; junction bases left unmatched: 6. The CDR3 is CASSASGGAVETQYF. The CDR3 nucleotides read TGTGCCAGCAGCGCTAGCGGGGGGGCCGTGGAGACCCAGTACTTC.

This chain joins TRBV7-7 and TRBJ2-1; maybe TRBD1 (6 bases). The CDR3 has 12 amino acids. Germline loops: CDR1 SSHAT, CDR2 FNYEAQ (reference sequence). V lost 6 bases, J lost 8 bases, and 11 bases lay in between. Written as DNA, the CDR3 is TGTGCCAGCAGTCCGAACAGGGATGAGCAGTTCTTC. It codes for CASSPNRDEQFF.

This clone was detected once. The V gene is TRBV7-9, the J gene TRBJ1-1; maybe TRBD1 (6 bases). The V end was cut by 4 bases, the J end by 0 bases, with 12 bases between. The CDR3 length is 15 residues. Germline CDR1 and CDR2: SEHNR and FQNEAQ (reference sequence). The CDR3 is CASSSPDSMNTEAFF. CDR3 DNA sequence: TGTGCCAGCAGCTCCCCGGACAGCATGAACACTGAAGCTTTCTTT. The variable domain in full, with the rest retrieved from reference TRBV7-9 and TRBJ1-1, is DTGVSQNPRHKITKRGQNVTFRCDPISEHNRLYWYRQTLGQGPEFLTYFQNEAQLEKSRLLSDRFSAERPKGSFSTLEIQRTEQGDSAMYLCASSSPDSMNTEAFFGQGTRLTVV.